The present entry profiles one T cell receptor (beta chain) with its context. The sample is drawn from a study of radiotherapy plus CTLA-4 blockade in lung cancer. Germline values: CDR1 SGDLS, CDR2 YYNGEE. This CDR3 is built from 15 residues. Trimming cost V 9 bases and J 7 bases; bases outside gene matches: 17. Sequenced by immunoSEQ multiplex PCR; TCRdb stores in-frame clones only, minus some. Among 45,000 to 60,000 clones listed, about four fifths were seen once. The material was peripheral blood, obtained from a patient treated with radiotherapy plus ipilimumab. This rearrangement joins TRBV9 to TRBJ2-5, with 8 bases lining up with TRBD2. The origin of this receptor is a human donor with non-small cell lung cancer who had a complete response to radiotherapy plus ipilimumab. The chain's CDR3 is CATEVSSGLGVTQYF. CDR3 nucleotide sequence: TGTGCCACCGAAGTTTCTAGCGGGCTGGGGGTGACCCAGTACTTC. Filled out from reference TRBV9 and TRBJ2-5, the complete variable domain reads DSGVTQTPKHLITATGQRVTLRCSPRSGDLSVYWYQQSLDQGLQFLIQYYNGEERAKGNILERFSAQQFPDLHSELNLSSLELGDSALYFCATEVSSGLGVTQYFGPGTRLLVL.